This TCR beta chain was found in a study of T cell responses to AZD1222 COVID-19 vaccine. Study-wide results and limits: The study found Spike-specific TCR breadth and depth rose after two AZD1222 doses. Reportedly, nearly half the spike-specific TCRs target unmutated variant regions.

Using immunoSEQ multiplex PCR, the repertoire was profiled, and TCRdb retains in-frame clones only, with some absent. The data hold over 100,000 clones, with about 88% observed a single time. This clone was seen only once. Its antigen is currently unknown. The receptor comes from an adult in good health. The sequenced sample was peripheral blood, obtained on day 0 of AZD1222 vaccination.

This CDR3 is CAISALQGGNTEAFF. DNA of the CDR3: TGTGCCATCAGTGCCCTACAGGGAGGGAACACTGAAGCTTTCTTT. The V and J genes are TRBV10-3 and TRBJ1-1; maybe TRBD1 (6 bases). The CDR3 spans 15 residues. Trimming pared 4 bases from V and 1 base from J, leaving 13 bases between. Germline values: CDR1 ENHRY, CDR2 SYGVKD.